The 2 T cell receptor beta chains in this list originate from one sample, sequenced in a study of T cells in Graves' hyperthyroidism and ophthalmopathy. Amplified regions were TCR beta CDR3 sequences from RNA transcripts. A first-round RT-PCR of the TCR CDR3 used the HTBI primer set. TCRdb analysed the multiplex PCR reads with MiXCR anew, one entry per CDR3 protein. The sample lists about 640,000 distinct CDR3 sequences, roughly 20% occurring once. Specimen: blood. These receptors were collected from a man younger than 40 with Graves' ophthalmopathy.

The table lists this clonotype with many counts. The chain recombines TRBV27 with TRBJ1-6, with a possible D match to TRBD1 (5 bases). V was shortened by 6 bases and J by 3 bases, with 15 bases between the two germline ends. The CDR3 runs 16 residues. Germline V gives CDR1 MNHEY, CDR2 SMNVEV (reference sequence). CDR3: CASRPSSGGYNSPLHF. The CDR3, as DNA: TGTGCCAGCAGACCCTCGTCCGGGGGCTATAATTCACCCCTCCACTTT.

On this clonotype: A much more abundant neighbour one base away suggests this may be a read error. The chain links TRBV29-1 to TRBJ2-1, with 8 bases aligning to TRBD2. The CDR3 has 14 residues. In germline, CDR1 is SQVTM, CDR2 ANQGSEA. V trimming: 4 bases; J trimming: 8 bases; junction bases outside the gene matches: 10. The CDR3 is CSVGGPAGVYEQFF. CDR3 nucleotide sequence: TGCAGCGTTGGCGGACCAGCGGGAGTCTATGAGCAGTTCTTC.